The clone carrying this TCR beta chain was seen repeatedly, ten times or more. The germline gives CDR1 MNHEY, CDR2 SVGEGT. The CDR3 is 16 amino acids. Trimming at V came to 2 bases and at J to 8 bases, leaving 11 bases not matched to a gene. This sample stems from a study of T cells in Graves' hyperthyroidism and ophthalmopathy. RNA transcripts gave rise to amplified TCR beta CDR3 regions. The TCR CDR3 first-round RT-PCR relied on the HTBI primer set. TCRdb reanalysed the multiplex PCR reads using MiXCR and keeps one entry per CDR3 protein. The profile covers a few hundred thousand distinct CDR3 sequences, with around a sixth appearing a single time and roughly 7.7% taken by the ten largest.

The rearrangement joins TRBV6-2 or TRBV6-3 to TRBJ2-1; 8 bases fit TRBD1. Material for sequencing was blood. This receptor was identified in a woman aged 18-30 years with Graves' hyperthyroidism. The CDR3 region is CASSYGQGLGDDEQFF. The DNA of the CDR3 is TGTGCCAGCAGTTACGGACAGGGCTTAGGGGACGATGAGCAGTTCTTC.